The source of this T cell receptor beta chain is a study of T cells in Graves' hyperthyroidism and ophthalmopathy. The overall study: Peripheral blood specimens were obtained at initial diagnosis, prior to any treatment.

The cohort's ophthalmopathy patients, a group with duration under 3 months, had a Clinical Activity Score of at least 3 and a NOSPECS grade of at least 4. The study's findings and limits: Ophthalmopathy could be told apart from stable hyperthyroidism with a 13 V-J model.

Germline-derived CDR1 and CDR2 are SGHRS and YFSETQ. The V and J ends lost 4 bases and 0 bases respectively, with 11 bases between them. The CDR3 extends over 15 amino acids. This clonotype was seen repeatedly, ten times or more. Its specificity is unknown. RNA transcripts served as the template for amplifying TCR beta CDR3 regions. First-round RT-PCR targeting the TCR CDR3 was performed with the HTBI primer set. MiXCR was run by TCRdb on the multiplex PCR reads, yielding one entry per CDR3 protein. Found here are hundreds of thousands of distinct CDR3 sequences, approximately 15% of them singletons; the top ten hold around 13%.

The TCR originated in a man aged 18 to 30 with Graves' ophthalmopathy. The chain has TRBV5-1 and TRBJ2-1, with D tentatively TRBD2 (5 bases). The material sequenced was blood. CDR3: CASSTGTSSYNEQFF. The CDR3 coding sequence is TGCGCCAGCAGCACGGGAACGAGCTCCTACAATGAGCAGTTCTTC.